Described below is a single T cell receptor beta chain sequence and its context. The sample is drawn from a study of tumour-infiltrating T cells in Burkitt lymphoma. Sequenced by immunoSEQ multiplex PCR; TCRdb stores in-frame clones only, minus some. The sample contains several thousand clones, roughly a tenth of which appear only once. From germline, CDR1 is MNHNS and CDR2 SASEGT. The trim removed 1 base at V and 7 bases at J, leaving 4 bases unmatched. CDR3 length: 14 amino acids. The source of this sequence is a human donor with diffuse large B-cell lymphoma. The chain uses TRBV6-1 and TRBJ1-5; 7 bases agree with TRBD1. The sample comprised tumor tissue. The DNA for the CDR3 is TGTGCCAGCAGTGAAGGCAGGGGGTGGCAGCCCCAGCATTTT. It encodes CASSEGRGWQPQHF.